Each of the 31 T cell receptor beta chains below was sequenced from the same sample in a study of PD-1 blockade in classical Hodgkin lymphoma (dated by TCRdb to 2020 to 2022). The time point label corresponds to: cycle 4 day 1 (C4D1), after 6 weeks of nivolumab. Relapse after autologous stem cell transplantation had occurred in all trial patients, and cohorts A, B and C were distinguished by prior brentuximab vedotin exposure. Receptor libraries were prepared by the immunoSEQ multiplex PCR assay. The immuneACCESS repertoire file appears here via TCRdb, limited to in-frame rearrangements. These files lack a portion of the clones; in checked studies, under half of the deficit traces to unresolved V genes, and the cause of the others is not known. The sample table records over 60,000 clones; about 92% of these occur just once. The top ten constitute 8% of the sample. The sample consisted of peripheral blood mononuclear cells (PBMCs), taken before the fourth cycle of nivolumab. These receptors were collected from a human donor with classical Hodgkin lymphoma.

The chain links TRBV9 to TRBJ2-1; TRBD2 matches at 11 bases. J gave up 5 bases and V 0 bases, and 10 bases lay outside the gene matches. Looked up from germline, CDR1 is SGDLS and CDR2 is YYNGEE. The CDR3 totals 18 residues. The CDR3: CASSVGLAGFPGHNEQFF. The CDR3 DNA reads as TGTGCCAGCAGCGTAGGACTAGCGGGATTCCCTGGGCACAATGAGCAGTTCTTC.

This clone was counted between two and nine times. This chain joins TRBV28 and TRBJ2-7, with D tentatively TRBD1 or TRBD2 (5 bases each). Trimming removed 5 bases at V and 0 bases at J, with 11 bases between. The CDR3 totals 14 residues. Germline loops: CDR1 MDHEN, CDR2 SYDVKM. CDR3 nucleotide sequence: TGTGCCAGCAGTGTGGGACCGCGCTCCTACGAGCAGTACTTC. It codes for CASSVGPRSYEQYF. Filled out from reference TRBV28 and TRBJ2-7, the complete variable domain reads DVKVTQSSRYLVKRTGEKVFLECVQDMDHENMFWYRQDPGLGLRLIYFSYDVKMKEKGDIPEGYSVSREKKERFSLILESASTNQTSMYLCASSVGPRSYEQYFGPGTRLTVT.

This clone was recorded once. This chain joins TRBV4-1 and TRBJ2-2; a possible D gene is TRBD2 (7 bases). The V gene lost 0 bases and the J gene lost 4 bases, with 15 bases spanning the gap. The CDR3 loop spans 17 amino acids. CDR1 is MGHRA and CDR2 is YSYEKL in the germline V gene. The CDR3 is CASSQDLGGPGTGELFF. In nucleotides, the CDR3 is TGCGCCAGCAGCCAAGATCTGGGGGGGCCGGGCACCGGGGAGCTGTTTTTT.

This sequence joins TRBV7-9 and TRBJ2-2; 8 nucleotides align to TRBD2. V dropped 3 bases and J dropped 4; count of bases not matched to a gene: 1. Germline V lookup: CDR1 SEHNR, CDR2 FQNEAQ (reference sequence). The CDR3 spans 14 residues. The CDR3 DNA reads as TGTGCCAGCAGCTTGGCGGGGGGCACCGGGGAGCTGTTTTTT. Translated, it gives CASSLAGGTGELFF.

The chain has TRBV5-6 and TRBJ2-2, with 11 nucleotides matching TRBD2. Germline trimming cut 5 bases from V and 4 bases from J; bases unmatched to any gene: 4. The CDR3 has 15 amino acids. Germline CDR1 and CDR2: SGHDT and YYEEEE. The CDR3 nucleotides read TGTGCCAGCAGATTAGCGGGAGGGAGCACCGGGGAGCTGTTTTTT. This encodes CASRLAGGSTGELFF.

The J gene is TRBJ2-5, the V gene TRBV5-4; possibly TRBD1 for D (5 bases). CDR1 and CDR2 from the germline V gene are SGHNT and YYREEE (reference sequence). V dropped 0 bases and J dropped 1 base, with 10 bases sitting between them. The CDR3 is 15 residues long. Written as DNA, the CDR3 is TGTGCCAGCAGCTTGGCCCAGGGAAGCCAAGAGACCCAGTACTTC. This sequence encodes CASSLAQGSQETQYF.

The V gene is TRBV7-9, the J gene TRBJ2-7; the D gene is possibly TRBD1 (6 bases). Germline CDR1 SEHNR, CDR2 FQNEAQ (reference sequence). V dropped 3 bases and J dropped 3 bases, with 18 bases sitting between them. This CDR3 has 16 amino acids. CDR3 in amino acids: CASSLEPRGVGYEQYF. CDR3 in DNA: TGTGCCAGCAGCTTGGAGCCCAGGGGCGTTGGCTACGAGCAGTACTTC.

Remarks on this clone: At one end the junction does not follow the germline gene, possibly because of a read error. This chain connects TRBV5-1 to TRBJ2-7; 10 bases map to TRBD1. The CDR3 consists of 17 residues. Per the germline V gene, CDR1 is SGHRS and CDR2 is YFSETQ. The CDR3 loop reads CVSSLYPGTGDSYEQYF. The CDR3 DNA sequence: TGCGTCAGCAGCTTGTATCCCGGGACAGGGGACTCCTACGAGCAGTACTTC.

The CDR3 loop reads CASSAGTVRTDTQYF. The CDR3 DNA reads TGTGCCAGCTCAGCCGGCACCGTGCGCACAGATACGCAGTATTTT. The V call is TRBV18, the J call TRBJ2-3, with D hard to call. Trimming took 5 bases from V and 1 from J, leaving 13 bases between them. There are 15 residues in the CDR3. CDR1 is KGHSH, CDR2 LQKENI, per germline.

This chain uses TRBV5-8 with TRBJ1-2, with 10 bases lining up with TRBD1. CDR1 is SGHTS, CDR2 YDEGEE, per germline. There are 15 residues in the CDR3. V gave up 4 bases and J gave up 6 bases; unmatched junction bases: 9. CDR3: CASSRPTGTGDGYTF. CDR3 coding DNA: TGTGCCAGCAGCCGACCCACCGGGACAGGGGATGGCTACACCTTC.

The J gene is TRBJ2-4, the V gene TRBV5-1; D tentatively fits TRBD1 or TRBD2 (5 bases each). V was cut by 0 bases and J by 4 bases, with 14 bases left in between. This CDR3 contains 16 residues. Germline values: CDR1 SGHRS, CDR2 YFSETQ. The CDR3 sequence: CASSLADTGPKNIQYF. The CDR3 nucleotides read TGCGCCAGCAGCTTGGCCGACACGGGGCCAAAAAACATTCAGTACTTC.

CDR3 bases: TGTGCCAGCAGTTTATATAGCGAGCAGTACTTC. Amino acids: CASSLYSEQYF. The chain combines TRBV28 with TRBJ2-7, with unresolved D. The V gene lost 1 base and the J gene lost 6 bases, with 4 bases spanning the gap. The CDR3 sequence is 11 residues long. Germline V gene data show CDR1 as MDHEN and CDR2 as SYDVKM.

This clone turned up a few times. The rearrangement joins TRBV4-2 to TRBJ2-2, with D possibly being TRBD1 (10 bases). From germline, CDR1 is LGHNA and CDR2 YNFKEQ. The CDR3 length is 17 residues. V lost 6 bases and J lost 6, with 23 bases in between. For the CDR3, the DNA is TGTGCCAGCAGACGGACAGGGGGAGCGGGAGGTGCCGGGGAGCTGTTTTTT. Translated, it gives CASRRTGGAGGAGELFF.

CDR3 in amino acids: CASSEQGWAGELFF. The CDR3 region has the DNA TGCGCCAGCAGTGAACAGGGCTGGGCCGGGGAGCTGTTTTTT. This rearrangement joins TRBV10-1 to TRBJ2-2; D is perhaps TRBD1 (6 bases). The CDR3 length is 14 residues. The V end lost 3 bases, the J end lost 6 bases, and 11 bases lay between the germline ends. Germline assignment: CDR1 WNHNN and CDR2 SYGVQD (reference sequence).

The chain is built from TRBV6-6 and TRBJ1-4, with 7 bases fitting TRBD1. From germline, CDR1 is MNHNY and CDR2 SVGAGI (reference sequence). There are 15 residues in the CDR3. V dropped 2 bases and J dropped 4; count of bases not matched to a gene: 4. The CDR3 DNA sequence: TGTGCCAGCAGTTACATGACAGGGATTAATGAAAAACTGTTTTTT. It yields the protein CASSYMTGINEKLFF.

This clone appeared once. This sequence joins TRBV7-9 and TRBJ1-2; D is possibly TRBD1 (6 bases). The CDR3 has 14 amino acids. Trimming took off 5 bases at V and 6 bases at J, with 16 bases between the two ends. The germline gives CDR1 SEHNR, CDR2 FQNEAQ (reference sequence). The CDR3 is CASSLPTGLDGYTF. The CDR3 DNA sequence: TGTGCCAGCAGCCTACCTACAGGGCTCGATGGCTACACCTTC.

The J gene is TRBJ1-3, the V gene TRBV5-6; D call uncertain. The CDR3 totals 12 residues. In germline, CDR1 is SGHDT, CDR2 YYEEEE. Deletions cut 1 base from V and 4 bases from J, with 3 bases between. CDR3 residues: CASSLTGNTIYF. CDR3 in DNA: TGTGCCAGCAGCTTGACAGGAAACACCATATATTTT.

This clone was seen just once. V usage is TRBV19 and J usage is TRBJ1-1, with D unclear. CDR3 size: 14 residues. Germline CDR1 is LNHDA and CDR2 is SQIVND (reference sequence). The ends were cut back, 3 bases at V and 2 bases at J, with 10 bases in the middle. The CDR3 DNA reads TGTGCCAGTAGTATTCAGACGGGAAACACTGAAGCTTTCTTT. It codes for CASSIQTGNTEAFF.

The CDR3 sequence: CASSSQGFGNQPQHF. The CDR3 DNA sequence: TGTGCCAGTAGTTCGCAGGGCTTCGGCAATCAGCCCCAGCATTTT. The V and J genes are TRBV19 and TRBJ1-5; maybe TRBD1 (5 bases). The germline V gene encodes CDR1 LNHDA and CDR2 SQIVND (reference sequence). V was pared by 5 bases and J by 2 bases, with 13 bases between. The CDR3 loop spans 15 amino acids.

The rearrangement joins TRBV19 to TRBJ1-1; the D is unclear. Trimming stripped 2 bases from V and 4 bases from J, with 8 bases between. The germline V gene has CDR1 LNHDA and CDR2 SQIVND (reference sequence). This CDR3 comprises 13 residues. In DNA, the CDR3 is TGTGCCAGTAGTATACTCTTGGGCACTGAAGCTTTCTTT. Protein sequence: CASSILLGTEAFF. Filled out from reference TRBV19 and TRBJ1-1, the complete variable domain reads DGGITQSPKYLFRKEGQNVTLSCEQNLNHDAMYWYRQDPGQGLRLIYYSQIVNDFQKGDIAEGYSVSREKKESFPLTVTSAQKNPTAFYLCASSILLGTEAFFGQGTRLTVV.

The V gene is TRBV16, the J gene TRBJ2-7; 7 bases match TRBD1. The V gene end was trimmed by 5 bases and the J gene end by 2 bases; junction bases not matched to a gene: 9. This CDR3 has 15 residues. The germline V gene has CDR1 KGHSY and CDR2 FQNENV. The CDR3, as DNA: TGTGCCAGCAGCAACGGGGACAGTCCGCCCTACGAGCAGTACTTC. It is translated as CASSNGDSPPYEQYF.

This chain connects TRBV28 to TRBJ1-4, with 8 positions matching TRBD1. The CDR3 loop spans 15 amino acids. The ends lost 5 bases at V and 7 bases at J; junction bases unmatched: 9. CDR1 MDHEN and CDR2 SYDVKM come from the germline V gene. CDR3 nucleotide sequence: TGTGCCAGCAGTCTGAAGGGGACAGGTCCTGAAAAACTGTTTTTT. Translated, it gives CASSLKGTGPEKLFF.

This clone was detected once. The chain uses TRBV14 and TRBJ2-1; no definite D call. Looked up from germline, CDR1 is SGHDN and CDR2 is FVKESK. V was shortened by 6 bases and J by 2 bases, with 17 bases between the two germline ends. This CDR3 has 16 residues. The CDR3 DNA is TGTGCCAGCAGACCAGCCCGACGAGGACCCTACAATGAGCAGTTCTTC. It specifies CASRPARRGPYNEQFF.

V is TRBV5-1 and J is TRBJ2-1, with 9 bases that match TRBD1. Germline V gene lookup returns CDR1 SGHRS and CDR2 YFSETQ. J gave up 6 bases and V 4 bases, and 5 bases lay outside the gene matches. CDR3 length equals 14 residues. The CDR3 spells CASSLRTGANEQFF. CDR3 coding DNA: TGCGCCAGCAGCCTACGGACAGGGGCCAATGAGCAGTTCTTC. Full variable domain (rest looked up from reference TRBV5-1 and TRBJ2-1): KAGVTQTPRYLIKTRGQQVTLSCSPISGHRSVSWYQQTPGQGLQFLFEYFSETQRNKGNFPGRFSGRQFSNSRSEMNVSTLELGDSALYLCASSLRTGANEQFFGPGTRLTVL.

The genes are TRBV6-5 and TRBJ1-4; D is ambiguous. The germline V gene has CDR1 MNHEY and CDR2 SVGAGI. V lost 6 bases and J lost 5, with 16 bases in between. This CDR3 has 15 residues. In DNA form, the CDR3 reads TGTGCCAGCAGCCCGAGCCGGTTGTGGAATGAAAAACTGTTTTTT. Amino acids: CASSPSRLWNEKLFF.

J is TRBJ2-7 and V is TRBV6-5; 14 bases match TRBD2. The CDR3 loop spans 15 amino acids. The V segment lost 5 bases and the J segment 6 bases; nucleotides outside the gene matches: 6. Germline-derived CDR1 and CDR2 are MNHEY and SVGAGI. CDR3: CASSPGTSGSLEQYF. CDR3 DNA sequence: TGTGCCAGCAGTCCGGGGACTAGCGGGAGTCTCGAGCAGTACTTC.

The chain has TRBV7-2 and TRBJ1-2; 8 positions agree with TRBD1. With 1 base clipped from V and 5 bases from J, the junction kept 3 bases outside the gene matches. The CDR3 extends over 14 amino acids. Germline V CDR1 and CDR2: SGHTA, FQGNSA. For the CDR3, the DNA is TGTGCCAGCAGCTTAGTGGGACAGGCATATGGCTACACCTTC. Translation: CASSLVGQAYGYTF.

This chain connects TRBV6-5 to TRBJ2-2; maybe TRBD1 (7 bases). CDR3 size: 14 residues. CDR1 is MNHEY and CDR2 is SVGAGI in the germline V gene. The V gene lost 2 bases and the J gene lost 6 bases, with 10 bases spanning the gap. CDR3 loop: CASSYIRGAGELFF. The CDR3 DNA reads TGTGCCAGCAGTTACATCAGGGGGGCCGGGGAGCTGTTTTTT.

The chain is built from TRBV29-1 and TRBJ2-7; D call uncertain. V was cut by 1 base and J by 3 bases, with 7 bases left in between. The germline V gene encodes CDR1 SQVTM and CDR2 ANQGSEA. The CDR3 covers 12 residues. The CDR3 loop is CSVEAAGYEQYF. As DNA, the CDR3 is TGCAGCGTTGAAGCGGCAGGCTACGAGCAGTACTTC.

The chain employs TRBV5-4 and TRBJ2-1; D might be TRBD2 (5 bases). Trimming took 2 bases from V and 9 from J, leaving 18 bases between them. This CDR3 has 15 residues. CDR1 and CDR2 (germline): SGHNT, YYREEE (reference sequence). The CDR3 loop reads CASSLPVSGRVEQFF. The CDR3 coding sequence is TGTGCCAGCAGCTTACCGGTCTCTGGGCGGGTTGAGCAGTTCTTC.

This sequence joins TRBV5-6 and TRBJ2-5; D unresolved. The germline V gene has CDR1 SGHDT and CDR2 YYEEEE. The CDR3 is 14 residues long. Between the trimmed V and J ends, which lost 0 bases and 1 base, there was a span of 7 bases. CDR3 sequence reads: CASSLVSTQETQYF. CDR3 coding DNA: TGTGCCAGCAGCTTGGTTTCAACCCAAGAGACCCAGTACTTC.